Below are 28 T cell receptor beta chains sequenced from a single sample in a study of T cell changes during pregnancy in multiple sclerosis. Profiled with immunoSEQ multiplex PCR; TCRdb holds only in-frame clones, not every one. The sample contains about 110,000 clones, around 90% of which appear only once. The specimen was peripheral blood, collected after pregnancy. These receptors were taken from a female donor with multiple sclerosis, enrolled in a pregnancy study.

V usage is TRBV7-3 and J usage is TRBJ1-2; D perhaps matches TRBD1 (6 bases). This CDR3 contains 15 residues. The V end was cut by 0 bases, the J end by 4 bases, with 12 bases between. Germline CDR1 SGHTA, CDR2 FQGTGA. The CDR3 nucleotides read TGTGCCAGCAGCTTAACGGCAGGGGTTGGCTATGGCTACACCTTC. Encoded protein: CASSLTAGVGYGYTF. The variable domain in full, completed from reference TRBV7-3 and TRBJ1-2, reads GAGVSQTPSNKVTEKGKYVELRCDPISGHTALYWYRQSLGQGPEFLIYFQGTGAADDSGLPNDRFFAVRPEGSVSTLKIQRTERGDSAVYLCASSLTAGVGYGYTFGSGTRLTVV.

The chain links TRBV15 to TRBJ2-7; 9 bases agree with TRBD2. The germline CDR1 and CDR2 sequences are LNHNV and YYDKDF (reference sequence). The CDR3 runs to 16 residues. J was trimmed by 5 bases and V by 0 bases; bases with no gene match: 8. Here the CDR3 reads CATSRDRAGGPNEQYF. The CDR3, as DNA: TGTGCCACCAGCAGAGATCGGGCGGGAGGGCCGAACGAGCAGTACTTC.

This clone appeared a single time. This rearrangement joins TRBV28 to TRBJ2-7, with 9 bases lining up with TRBD1. V was clipped by 2 bases and J by 0 bases; unmatched bases: 5. CDR3 size: 16 residues. The germline V gene has CDR1 MDHEN and CDR2 SYDVKM. The CDR3 loop reads CASSLQTGGTSYEQYF. The CDR3 DNA sequence: TGTGCCAGCAGTTTACAGACAGGGGGAACCTCCTACGAGCAGTACTTC.

CDR3 sequence: CAISESGATTEAFF. CDR3 coding DNA: TGTGCCATCAGTGAGTCGGGGGCGACGACTGAAGCTTTCTTT. This rearrangement joins TRBV10-3 to TRBJ1-1; TRBD1 might be the D (6 bases). Trimming cost V 0 bases and J 5 bases, with 10 bases left between them. From germline, CDR1 is ENHRY and CDR2 SYGVKD. There are 14 residues in the CDR3.

The chain uses TRBV7-9 and TRBJ2-1, with D possibly being TRBD2 (6 bases). Germline lookup yields CDR1 SEHNR and CDR2 FQNEAQ (reference sequence). CDR3 length equals 13 residues. Deletions cut 4 bases from V and 8 bases from J, with 12 bases between. CDR3 nucleotides: TGTGCCAGCAGCTCCCGGACTATAGATGAGCAGTTCTTC. It encodes CASSSRTIDEQFF.

This chain joins TRBV15 and TRBJ2-2; D possibly corresponds to TRBD2 (6 bases). CDR1 and CDR2 from the germline V gene are LNHNV and YYDKDF (reference sequence). CDR3 size: 16 residues. V shed 1 base and J shed 7 bases, with 16 bases lying between them. In nucleotides, the CDR3 is TGTGCCACCAGCAGAGGGGGACTCCGTGGATACGGGGAGCTGTTTTTT. Translation gives CATSRGGLRGYGELFF.

This clone was seen a single time. The chain combines TRBV9 with TRBJ1-2, with a possible D match to TRBD1 (6 bases). Per germline, CDR1 SGDLS and CDR2 YYNGEE. Between the trimmed V and J ends, which lost 3 bases and 5 bases, there was a span of 14 bases. CDR3 length: 14 amino acids. CDR3 nucleotide sequence: TGTGCCAGCAGCGCCTCTTTAACAGGGTATGGCTACACCTTC. Amino acids: CASSASLTGYGYTF.

The V gene is TRBV13, the J gene TRBJ2-7, with 9 bases aligning to TRBD2. This CDR3 has 14 amino acids. Germline values: CDR1 PRHDT, CDR2 FYEKMQ (reference sequence). Trimming took 5 bases from V and 7 from J; bases not matched to a gene: 9. The CDR3 DNA reads as TGTGCCAGCAGCCCTCGCGGGAGGGCCTGGGAGCAGTACTTC. Amino acids: CASSPRGRAWEQYF. Full variable domain (rest looked up from reference TRBV13 and TRBJ2-7): AAGVIQSPRHLIKEKRETATLKCYPIPRHDTVYWYQQGPGQDPQFLISFYEKMQSDKGSIPDRFSAQQFSDYHSELNMSSLELGDSALYFCASSPRGRAWEQYFGPGTRLTVT.

This chain joins TRBV7-2 and TRBJ1-2, with 7 bases lining up with TRBD1. This CDR3 has 13 amino acids. The germline V gene encodes CDR1 SGHTA and CDR2 FQGNSA. J lost 5 bases, V lost 5 bases, and 5 bases had no gene match. This CDR3 is CASSPSTGYGYTF. The CDR3 coding sequence is TGTGCCAGCAGCCCTTCGACAGGGTATGGCTACACCTTC.

The gene calls are TRBV7-2 and TRBJ2-1; a possible D gene is TRBD2 (5 bases). Trimming removed 5 bases at V and 10 bases at J, with 12 bases between. Germline V lookup: CDR1 SGHTA, CDR2 FQGNSA. The CDR3 is 12 amino acids. The CDR3 spells CASSPPSWEQFF. The DNA of the CDR3 is TGTGCCAGCAGCCCCCCTAGCTGGGAGCAGTTCTTC.

The gene calls are TRBV28 and TRBJ1-1; 8 bases map to TRBD1. Germline lookup yields CDR1 MDHEN and CDR2 SYDVKM. V trimming: 6 bases; J trimming: 1 base; junction bases outside the gene matches: 7. The CDR3 totals 15 residues. Here the CDR3 reads CASRTGALANTEAFF. CDR3 bases: TGTGCCAGCAGGACAGGGGCTTTGGCGAACACTGAAGCTTTCTTT.

The chain employs TRBV9 and TRBJ2-1, with TRBD2 identical over 10 bases. V gave up 3 bases and J gave up 9 bases; unmatched junction bases: 12. The CDR3 runs to 16 residues. CDR1 SGDLS and CDR2 YYNGEE come from the germline V gene. CDR3: CASSDRLAGRDSEQFF. As DNA, the CDR3 is TGTGCCAGCAGCGACAGACTAGCGGGCAGGGACAGTGAGCAGTTCTTC.

The chain is built from TRBV10-2 and TRBJ2-3, with 9 bases lining up with TRBD2. Looked up from germline, CDR1 is WSHSY and CDR2 is SAAADI. V lost 6 bases and J lost 6; bases outside the gene matches: 13. This CDR3 has 16 amino acids. The CDR3 region is CASRDRSGGWADTQYF. DNA of the CDR3: TGCGCCAGCAGAGACCGAAGCGGGGGGTGGGCCGATACGCAGTATTTT.

This clone was recorded once. The J gene is TRBJ1-2, the V gene TRBV4-1; the match to TRBD1 covers 8 bases. This CDR3 is built from 17 residues. Per the germline V gene, CDR1 is MGHRA and CDR2 is YSYEKL. Trimming cost V 2 bases and J 2 bases; bases outside gene matches: 10. The CDR3 sequence: CASSQYTQGARNYGYTF. In DNA, the CDR3 is TGCGCCAGCAGCCAATATACTCAGGGGGCAAGAAACTATGGCTACACCTTC.

This chain links TRBV11-3 with TRBJ2-5; no clear D gene. The CDR3 extends over 12 amino acids. Per the germline V gene, CDR1 is SGHNT and CDR2 is YENEEA. V shed 1 base and J shed 5 bases, with 5 bases lying between them. The CDR3 loop is CASSLGAETQYF. CDR3 nucleotide sequence: TGTGCCAGCAGCTTAGGGGCGGAGACCCAGTACTTC.

This chain connects TRBV4-1 to TRBJ1-5; 7 nucleotides match TRBD1. The germline V gene encodes CDR1 MGHRA and CDR2 YSYEKL. V shed 5 bases and J 5 bases; nucleotides not matched to a gene: 15. The CDR3 totals 17 residues. DNA of the CDR3: TGCGCCAGCAGCGGGAGTCCGACAGGGAATGACTATCAGCCCCAGCATTTT. This codes for CASSGSPTGNDYQPQHF.

V usage is TRBV30 and J usage is TRBJ1-1, with D tentatively TRBD1 (6 bases). The CDR3 sequence is 16 residues long. Germline assignment: CDR1 GTSNPN and CDR2 SVGIG (reference sequence). Trimming removed 4 bases from V and 4 bases from J, with 22 bases in between. Written as DNA, the CDR3 is TGTGCCTGGACCGGGGCGGGGGCCAGGCGGGGCACTGAAGCTTTCTTT. Its protein is CAWTGAGARRGTEAFF.

The chain uses TRBV9 and TRBJ2-2; tentative D call: TRBD2 (5 bases). Trimming removed 0 bases from V and 2 bases from J, with 8 bases in between. Germline V CDR1 and CDR2: SGDLS, YYNGEE. The CDR3 runs 15 residues. In DNA, the CDR3 is TGTGCCAGCAGCGTAGGGAGGCCTAACACCGGGGAGCTGTTTTTT. Amino acid sequence: CASSVGRPNTGELFF.

The chain uses TRBV28 and TRBJ2-7; TRBD2 aligns across 12 bases. The CDR3 contains 15 residues. With 9 bases clipped from V and 2 bases from J, the junction kept 8 bases outside the gene matches. From germline, CDR1 is MDHEN and CDR2 SYDVKM. The CDR3 sequence: CASRLAGGPTYEQYF. CDR3 nucleotide sequence: TGTGCCAGTCGGCTAGCGGGAGGGCCCACCTACGAGCAGTACTTC.

The CDR3 DNA reads TGTGCCAGCAGTTACTGGACAGGCTATGGCTACACCTTC. Its translation: CASSYWTGYGYTF. This chain connects TRBV6-5 to TRBJ1-2, with 7 bases matching TRBD1. The CDR3 contains 13 residues. The junction had 0 bases not matched to a gene; V was cut back by 1 base and J by 4 bases. The germline V gene has CDR1 MNHEY and CDR2 SVGAGI.

The chain joins TRBV29-1 to TRBJ1-1; no firm D call. The germline V gene encodes CDR1 SQVTM and CDR2 ANQGSEA. The CDR3 runs 11 residues. V was cut by 1 base and J by 10 bases, with 10 bases left in between. The CDR3 sequence: CSVEGAEGAFF. The DNA of the CDR3 is TGCAGCGTTGAAGGGGCCGAGGGAGCTTTCTTT.

The genes are TRBV6-1 and TRBJ2-5; no definite D call. Trimming took 7 bases from V and 1 from J, leaving 13 bases between them. This CDR3 contains 14 residues. Germline V lookup: CDR1 MNHNS, CDR2 SASEGT. CDR3 in DNA: TGTGCCAGCACGAATTCCCTACCCCAAGAGACCCAGTACTTC. It yields the protein CASTNSLPQETQYF.

The genes are TRBV6-1 and TRBJ2-1, with 9 bases aligning to TRBD2. Germline V gives CDR1 MNHNS, CDR2 SASEGT. The CDR3 extends over 16 amino acids. V trimming: 6 bases; J trimming: 7 bases; junction bases outside the gene matches: 13. CDR3 residues: CASSERPREGVNEQFF. DNA for the CDR3: TGTGCCAGCAGCGAACGGCCGCGGGAGGGCGTTAATGAGCAGTTCTTC.

The V call is TRBV10-3, the J call TRBJ2-1, with 10 bases that match TRBD2. The CDR3 runs to 16 residues. V was pared by 0 bases and J by 5 bases, with 4 bases of the junction left unmatched. Germline loops: CDR1 ENHRY, CDR2 SYGVKD. CDR3 sequence: CAISESTLAGDNEQFF. The CDR3 nucleotides are TGTGCCATCAGTGAGTCTACCCTAGCGGGGGACAATGAGCAGTTCTTC.

The J gene is TRBJ1-1, the V gene TRBV2; possibly TRBD1 for D (6 bases). The V gene's germline CDR1 is SNHLY and CDR2 FYNNEI. The germline V and J ends were trimmed by 11 bases and 2 bases, with 15 bases remaining between them. CDR3 length: 13 residues. This CDR3 is CARQGRGNTEAFF. The CDR3 coding sequence is TGTGCCCGTCAGGGGAGGGGAAACACTGAAGCTTTCTTT.

The V call is TRBV30, the J call TRBJ1-4; TRBD1 matches at 7 bases. Germline V gene lookup returns CDR1 GTSNPN and CDR2 SVGIG (reference sequence). Unmatched junction bases numbered 10, after V lost 1 base and J lost 5 bases. The CDR3 runs to 16 residues. CDR3 loop: CAWSGGQLKPNEKLFF. The CDR3 nucleotides are TGTGCCTGGAGTGGGGGACAGTTGAAACCCAATGAAAAACTGTTTTTT.

J is TRBJ2-7 and V is TRBV5-4; D is ambiguous. CDR1 is SGHNT, CDR2 YYREEE, per germline (reference sequence). CDR3 length: 13 residues. V lost 1 base and J lost 3, with 8 bases in between. This CDR3 reads CASSLNGVYEQYF. Here the CDR3 DNA reads TGTGCCAGCAGCTTGAACGGTGTCTACGAGCAGTACTTC.

This clone was observed at least ten times. Other DNA sequences in this sample translate to the same CDR3. The V and J genes are TRBV6-6 and TRBJ1-2, with D possibly TRBD1 on 6 matching bases. V was cut by 6 bases and J by 4 bases, with 15 bases left in between. The V gene's germline CDR1 is MNHNY and CDR2 SVGAGI (reference sequence). This CDR3 is built from 14 residues. The CDR3: CASSTRGQVYGYTF. CDR3 coding DNA: TGTGCCAGCAGCACGCGGGGGCAGGTCTATGGCTACACCTTC.